This passage covers 26 T cell receptor beta chains from one sample sequenced in a study of blood T cell repertoires in COVID-19. Only in-frame clones appear in the TCRdb table, and some are missing; sequencing was by immunoSEQ multiplex PCR. The sample lists 200,000 to 250,000 clones; roughly 89% were seen once. Sequencing input: PBMCs or T cells enriched from blood (not recorded which). Receptors originate from a woman aged 35 to 49 who had recovered from COVID-19.

This chain connects TRBV30 to TRBJ1-5, with D unclear. Germline V gene lookup returns CDR1 GTSNPN and CDR2 SVGIG (reference sequence). The CDR3 covers 14 residues. V dropped 2 bases and J dropped 0 bases, with 8 bases sitting between them. CDR3 coding DNA: TGTGCCTGGAGTTCCGTTAATAGCAATCAGCCCCAGCATTTT. Amino acid sequence: CAWSSVNSNQPQHF.

The DNA for the CDR3 is TGTGCCAGCAGTTACGGGGGGACCGGGGAGCTGTTTTTT. It is translated as CASSYGGTGELFF. V is TRBV6-5 and J is TRBJ2-2, with D possibly being TRBD2 (6 bases). Per the germline V gene, CDR1 is MNHEY and CDR2 is SVGAGI. Trimming stripped 2 bases from V and 5 bases from J, with 6 bases between. This CDR3 has 13 residues.

The chain links TRBV19 to TRBJ2-7, with 7 bases aligning to TRBD2. In germline, CDR1 is LNHDA, CDR2 SQIVND (reference sequence). The V gene end was trimmed by 9 bases and the J gene end by 5 bases; junction bases not matched to a gene: 10. This CDR3 region has 13 residues. The CDR3 region has the DNA TGTGCCAGCGGGGACGGGGGGATCCACGAGCAGTACTTC. Translating gives CASGDGGIHEQYF.

The chain carries TRBV6-5 and TRBJ2-5; TRBD2 might be the D (5 bases). V lost 7 bases to trimming and J lost 7 bases, with 16 bases between them. The germline V gene encodes CDR1 MNHEY and CDR2 SVGAGI. The CDR3 is made up of 13 amino acids. The CDR3 bases are TGTGCCAGCACCGCGAGCGGTCAAACGACCCAGTACTTC. Translated: CASTASGQTTQYF.

V and J are TRBV7-2 and TRBJ2-1; 7 nucleotides agree with TRBD1. Per germline, CDR1 SGHTA and CDR2 FQGNSA. The CDR3 totals 14 residues. Trimming took 6 bases from V and 4 from J; bases not matched to a gene: 6. CDR3: CASRTDRRYNEQFF. DNA for the CDR3: TGTGCCAGCAGGACGGACAGGCGATACAATGAGCAGTTCTTC.

V and J are TRBV10-2 and TRBJ2-7, with TRBD2 identical over 9 bases. The CDR3 loop spans 15 amino acids. Losses at the gene ends were 6 bases for V and 4 bases for J; bases not matched to a gene: 10. CDR1 and CDR2 (germline): WSHSY, SAAADI. CDR3 nucleotide sequence: TGCGCCAGCAGCTGGGCTAGCGGGGATTTTTACGAGCAGTACTTC. Translation gives CASSWASGDFYEQYF.

The chain is built from TRBV7-2 and TRBJ1-2; D perhaps matches TRBD1 (5 bases). The CDR3 has 13 amino acids. Germline CDR1 is SGHTA and CDR2 is FQGNSA. Between the trimmed V and J ends, which lost 5 bases and 5 bases, there was a span of 12 bases. As DNA, the CDR3 is TGTGCCAGCAGCGCTCGGGCAGGGTATGGCTACACCTTC. This sequence encodes CASSARAGYGYTF.

This chain uses TRBV11-2 with TRBJ2-7; D might be TRBD1 (6 bases). CDR1 is SGHAT, CDR2 FQNNGV, per germline. The CDR3 runs 15 residues. The ends were cut back, 0 bases at V and 2 bases at J, with 11 bases in the middle. The CDR3 loop is CASSLDSDSPYEQYV. In DNA form, the CDR3 reads TGTGCCAGCAGCTTAGACTCGGACAGTCCCTACGAGCAGTACGTC.

With regard to this clone: Other nucleotide sequences from this sample produce the same CDR3. The chain recombines TRBV4-1 with TRBJ1-6; 9 bases map to TRBD1. Germline V gene data show CDR1 as MGHRA and CDR2 as YSYEKL. After removal of 4 bases from V and 7 bases from J, the junction contained 5 bases not matched to a gene. The CDR3 is 15 amino acids. CDR3 sequence reads: CASSLRDRDNSPLHF. For the CDR3, the DNA is TGCGCCAGCAGCCTCCGGGACAGGGACAATTCACCCCTCCACTTT.

This chain connects TRBV2 to TRBJ2-2, with D hard to call. The CDR3 runs 15 residues. Germline-derived CDR1 and CDR2 are SNHLY and FYNNEI. V lost 3 bases, J lost 0 bases, and 8 bases lay in between. CDR3 coding DNA: TGTGCCAGCAGTGAGGGCCTCGCGAACACCGGGGAGCTGTTTTTT. Amino acids: CASSEGLANTGELFF.

CDR3 DNA sequence: TGTGCCAGCAGTTTCGGGAGAACGAATGAGCAGTTCTTC. Residues: CASSFGRTNEQFF. The rearrangement links TRBV28 to TRBJ2-1; tentatively, D is TRBD2 (6 bases). There are 13 residues in the CDR3. V gave up 3 bases and J gave up 7 bases, with 10 bases separating them. Germline lookup yields CDR1 MDHEN and CDR2 SYDVKM.

The chain couples TRBV2 to TRBJ1-3, with 8 nucleotides matching TRBD1. This CDR3 is 14 amino acids long. The V gene end was trimmed by 6 bases and the J gene end by 2 bases; junction bases not matched to a gene: 3. The germline CDR1 and CDR2 sequences are SNHLY and FYNNEI. CDR3 nucleotide sequence: TGTGCCAGCAGACTACAGGGGGCTGGAAACACCATATATTTT. Its translation is CASRLQGAGNTIYF. Full variable domain (remainder filled in from reference TRBV2 and TRBJ1-3): EPEVTQTPSHQVTQMGQEVILRCVPISNHLYFYWYRQILGQKVEFLVSFYNNEISEKSEIFDDQFSVERPDGSNFTLKIRSTKLEDSAMYFCASRLQGAGNTIYFGEGSWLTVV.

The genes are TRBV2 and TRBJ1-5, with 7 bases aligning to TRBD1. CDR1 is SNHLY and CDR2 is FYNNEI in the germline V gene. J was trimmed by 5 bases and V by 0 bases; bases with no gene match: 7. The CDR3 is made up of 16 amino acids. CDR3 nucleotides: TGTGCCAGCAGTGAAGCCCCGGACAGGAGCGATCAGCCCCAGCATTTT. Its translation is CASSEAPDRSDQPQHF. The entire variable domain, with the rest obtained from reference TRBV2 and TRBJ1-5, is as follows: EPEVTQTPSHQVTQMGQEVILRCVPISNHLYFYWYRQILGQKVEFLVSFYNNEISEKSEIFDDQFSVERPDGSNFTLKIRSTKLEDSAMYFCASSEAPDRSDQPQHFGDGTRLSIL.

This clone was picked up a small number of times. The chain is built from TRBV7-2 and TRBJ1-2; 8 nucleotides align to TRBD1. The ends lost 0 bases at V and 5 bases at J; junction bases unmatched: 5. Germline V gene data show CDR1 as SGHTA and CDR2 as FQGNSA. The CDR3 length is 15 residues. The CDR3 is CASSLAGRGQYGYTF. DNA for the CDR3: TGTGCCAGCAGCTTAGCGGGCAGGGGGCAGTATGGCTACACCTTC.

The chain is built from TRBV5-1 and TRBJ2-1, with D possibly matching TRBD2 (6 bases). Germline CDR1 is SGHRS and CDR2 is YFSETQ. V dropped 0 bases and J dropped 7 bases, with 11 bases sitting between them. The CDR3 length is 14 residues. This chain's CDR3 is CASSLGGIVNEQFF. CDR3 in DNA: TGCGCCAGCAGCTTGGGCGGGATAGTGAATGAGCAGTTCTTC.

For the CDR3, the DNA is TGCGCCAGCAGGGGGACTCTTGCGGGAGATAGAGAGACCCAGTACTTC. It specifies CASRGTLAGDRETQYF. This chain uses TRBV10-2 with TRBJ2-5; 7 nucleotides agree with TRBD2. Unmatched junction bases numbered 14, after V lost 6 bases and J lost 4 bases. The CDR3 contains 16 residues. From germline, CDR1 is WSHSY and CDR2 SAAADI.

The V and J genes are TRBV7-2 and TRBJ2-3; 7 bases agree with TRBD2. The ends lost 8 bases at V and 0 bases at J; junction bases unmatched: 8. The CDR3 totals 15 residues. Per the germline V gene, CDR1 is SGHTA and CDR2 is FQGNSA. In nucleotides, the CDR3 is TGTGCCAGCTCACCGGGGGGAGGTAGCACAGATACGCAGTATTTT. It is translated as CASSPGGGSTDTQYF.

Only one count was recorded for this clone. V gene TRBV13 combines with J gene TRBJ1-2; possibly TRBD1 for D (5 bases). The ends were cut back, 10 bases at V and 4 bases at J, with 22 bases in the middle. Germline CDR1 PRHDT, CDR2 FYEKMQ (reference sequence). This CDR3 spans 15 amino acids. The DNA of the CDR3 is TGTGCCATCCCACTAGTGGAGCGGGGGGTCTATGGCTACACCTTC. Its protein is CAIPLVERGVYGYTF.

V gene TRBV5-1 combines with J gene TRBJ2-5; maybe TRBD1 (5 bases). The germline CDR1 and CDR2 sequences are SGHRS and YFSETQ. The CDR3 covers 14 residues. V was cut by 0 bases and J by 5 bases, with 11 bases left in between. CDR3 nucleotides: TGCGCCAGCAGCTTGGTTGCCAGGGTTGAGACCCAGTACTTC. It is translated as CASSLVARVETQYF.

The chain is built from TRBV11-3 and TRBJ2-7; 8 bases match TRBD1. CDR1 SGHNT and CDR2 YENEEA come from the germline V gene. The CDR3 runs to 13 residues. V shed 5 bases, J shed 6 bases, and the junction held 6 bases outside the gene matches. The CDR3 sequence is CASSGRQGFEQYV. CDR3 nucleotide sequence: TGTGCCAGCAGCGGGAGACAGGGGTTCGAGCAGTACGTC.

The chain has TRBV2 and TRBJ2-2; D may be TRBD2 (5 bases). Per germline, CDR1 SNHLY and CDR2 FYNNEI. There are 14 residues in the CDR3. V lost 4 bases and J lost 1, with 7 bases in between. Here the CDR3 DNA reads TGTGCCAGCAGTGGGCGGGTGAACACCGGGGAGCTGTTTTTT. Translated, it gives CASSGRVNTGELFF.

The chain carries TRBV28 and TRBJ1-2; D not certain. Trimming left V 1 base short and J 4 bases short, with 10 bases between. Germline CDR1 and CDR2: MDHEN and SYDVKM. The CDR3 runs to 14 residues. The DNA for the CDR3 is TGTGCCAGCAGTTTATATAGTAGTGGCTATGGCTACACCTTC. Its protein is CASSLYSSGYGYTF.

V usage is TRBV30 and J usage is TRBJ1-6; weak D call: TRBD1 (5 bases). Trimming cost V 0 bases and J 7 bases, with 16 bases left between them. This CDR3 contains 16 residues. The germline gives CDR1 GTSNPN, CDR2 SVGIG (reference sequence). The CDR3 is CAWSVGGGARNSPLHF. CDR3 coding DNA: TGTGCCTGGAGTGTCGGCGGGGGAGCGCGAAATTCACCCCTCCACTTT.

The chain employs TRBV11-2 and TRBJ2-7; tentative D call: TRBD1 (7 bases). The CDR3 extends over 14 amino acids. V was trimmed by 1 base and J by 6 bases, leaving 13 bases between them. The germline CDR1 and CDR2 sequences are SGHAT and FQNNGV. CDR3 nucleotides: TGTGCCAGCAGCTTAGTGGGGGGACAGCTCGAGCAGTACGTC. Encoded protein: CASSLVGGQLEQYV.

The chain joins TRBV2 to TRBJ2-2; TRBD1 matches 7 bases. Losses at the gene ends were 5 bases for V and 0 bases for J; bases not matched to a gene: 3. Germline CDR1 and CDR2: SNHLY and FYNNEI. This CDR3 is built from 15 residues. CDR3 sequence: CASSRQGANTGELFF. Written as DNA, the CDR3 is TGTGCCAGCAGTCGGCAGGGGGCGAACACCGGGGAGCTGTTTTTT.

The chain links TRBV6-6 to TRBJ1-3, with 10 bases that match TRBD1. V lost 6 bases and J lost 4; bases outside the gene matches: 9. CDR3 length: 16 amino acids. The germline CDR1 and CDR2 sequences are MNHNY and SVGAGI (reference sequence). CDR3 DNA sequence: TGTGCCAGCAGAGACTCTGGACAGGGGGGAGGAAACACCATATATTTT. This sequence encodes CASRDSGQGGGNTIYF.